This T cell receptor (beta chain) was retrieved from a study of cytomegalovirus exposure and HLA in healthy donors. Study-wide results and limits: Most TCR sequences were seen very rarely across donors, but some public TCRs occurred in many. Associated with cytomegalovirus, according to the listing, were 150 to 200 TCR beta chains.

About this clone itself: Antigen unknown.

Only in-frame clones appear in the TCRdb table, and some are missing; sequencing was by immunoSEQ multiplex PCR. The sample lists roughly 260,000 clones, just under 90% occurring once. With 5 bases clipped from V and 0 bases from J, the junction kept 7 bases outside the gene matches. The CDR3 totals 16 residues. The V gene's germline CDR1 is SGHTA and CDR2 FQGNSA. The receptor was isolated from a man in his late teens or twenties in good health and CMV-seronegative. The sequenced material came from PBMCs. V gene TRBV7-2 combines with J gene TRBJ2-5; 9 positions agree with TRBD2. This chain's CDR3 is CASSVTSGVYQETQYF. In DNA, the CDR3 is TGTGCCAGCAGCGTGACTAGCGGTGTGTACCAAGAGACCCAGTACTTC.